Sequencing of this TCR beta chain was carried out in a study of graft-versus-host responses after intestinal transplantation. The study's findings and limits: Subjects displaying graft-donor T cell macrochimerism possessed elevated graft-versus-host to host-versus-graft clonal ratios inside allografts. There was an association between peak levels of circulating GvH clones and early post-transplant HvG declines.

The germline CDR1 and CDR2 sequences are MNHNS and SASEGT. There are 15 residues in the CDR3. Trimming removed 2 bases from V and 1 base from J; junction bases left unmatched: 3. The sample holds one count of this clone. The antigen remains unidentified. TCRdb keeps only in-frame clones here, not all; method: immunoSEQ multiplex PCR. The sample records tens of thousands of clones, around nine tenths being singletons. Sequences were derived from unstimulated CD4+ T cells sorted from spleen or lymph node cells, sampled before intestinal transplant. The chain uses TRBV6-1 and TRBJ2-3, with 7 bases fitting TRBD2. This TCR was sampled from a human donor who received an intestinal transplant. The CDR3 bases are TGTGCCAGCAGTGAAAGCGGGAAGGGCACAGATACGCAGTATTTT. This gives the protein CASSESGKGTDTQYF.